This TCR beta chain was identified in a study of OX40 agonist ivuxolimab in advanced cancers. Assay used: immunoSEQ multiplex PCR; TCRdb lists only in-frame clones, some missing. The table has 45,000 to 65,000 clones, about nine tenths seen once; the top ten hold roughly 1.8%. The TCR sequence derives from an adult with an advanced solid tumor such as melanoma, head and neck, liver or kidney cancer. The sample consisted of CD4+ or CD8+ T cells sorted from blood, taken in a trial of the OX40 agonist ivuxolimab.

The DNA for the CDR3 is TGTGCCAGCAGTCCAAGCTCTGGGGCCAACGTCCTGACTTTC. This gives the protein CASSPSSGANVLTF. This rearrangement joins TRBV25-1 to TRBJ2-6; no reliable D call. The CDR3 is 14 amino acids. Trimming pared 5 bases from V and 0 bases from J, leaving 5 bases between. CDR1 MGHDK and CDR2 SYGVNS come from the germline V gene.